These T cell receptor beta chains were read from a single sample in a study of blood T cell repertoires in COVID-19. Here immunoSEQ multiplex PCR was the method, and the copy in TCRdb shows in-frame clones only, minus some. Among more than 150,000 clones listed, 60% to 85% were seen once. Sequencing was carried out using peripheral blood. Every receptor here comes from a man between 60 and 75 years old with active or convalescent COVID-19. CDR3s include the opening cysteine and the closing phenylalanine or tryptophan. The D gene is left open where the match is weak. A clone size is listed for some rows: how often the clone was seen (once, few, many), or a class if it is expanded.

abundance	v_gene	j_gene	d_gene	CDR3aa	CDR3nt
.	TRBV5-4	TRBJ2-6	.	CASSLESGAGANVLTF	TGTGCCAGCAGCTTGGAGTCAGGGGCCGGGGCCAACGTCCTGACTTTC
once	TRBV6-2/TRBV6-3	TRBJ2-1	TRBD2	CASTPGLAGEGRDNEQFF	TGTGCCAGCACCCCGGGACTAGCGGGAGAAGGGCGAGACAATGAGCAGTTCTTC
once	TRBV7-2	TRBJ2-2	TRBD2	CASRPSGSTGELFF	TGTGCCAGCAGACCTAGCGGCAGTACCGGGGAGCTGTTTTTT
.	TRBV27	TRBJ2-3	.	CASSLREGDTQYF	TGTGCCAGCAGTCTCAGGGAAGGTGATACGCAGTATTTT
.	TRBV7-6	TRBJ1-2	TRBD1	CASSLDPGQGNGYTF	TGTGCCAGCAGCTTAGACCCCGGACAGGGGAATGGCTACACCTTC
.	TRBV7-2	TRBJ1-2	TRBD1	CASSPGQALGGYTF	TGTGCCAGCAGCCCCGGACAGGCGCTGGGGGGCTACACCTTC
.	TRBV28	TRBJ2-1	TRBD1	CASSPQTGASYNEQFF	TGTGCCAGCAGTCCGCAAACAGGGGCGTCCTACAATGAGCAGTTCTTC
.	TRBV7-2	TRBJ2-6	.	CASSLGRRTNSGANVLTF	TGTGCCAGCAGCTTAGGGAGGAGGACCAACTCTGGGGCCAACGTCCTGACTTTC
.	TRBV24-1	TRBJ1-4	TRBD1	CATSDLGWVGTANEKLFF	TGTGCCACCAGTGATTTGGGCTGGGTCGGGACAGCTAATGAAAAACTGTTTTTT
.	TRBV18	TRBJ1-1	TRBD1	CASSLRQGPILEAFF	TGTGCCAGCTCACTACGACAGGGTCCCATCCTAGAAGCTTTCTTT
.	TRBV7-9	TRBJ2-7	.	CASTLGPQEGYEQYF	TGTGCCAGCACCCTAGGGCCCCAGGAGGGATACGAGCAGTACTTC
.	TRBV27	TRBJ2-1	TRBD2	CASSKTSGVYNEQFF	TGTGCCAGCAGTAAGACTAGCGGAGTATACAATGAGCAGTTCTTC
.	TRBV6-2/TRBV6-3	TRBJ2-1	TRBD2	CASSSGTRNYNEQFF	TGTGCCAGCAGTTCTGGGACTAGAAACTACAATGAGCAGTTCTTC
.	TRBV6-5	TRBJ1-1	.	CASSYGQGPTEAFF	TGTGCCAGCAGTTACGGTCAGGGGCCTACTGAAGCTTTCTTT
.	TRBV30	TRBJ1-6	TRBD1	CAWDRGSANSPLHF	TGTGCCTGGGACAGGGGGTCGGCAAATTCACCCCTCCACTTT
few	TRBV10-3	TRBJ1-1	TRBD1	CAISGAPTGGNGEAFF	TGTGCCATCAGTGGCGCCCCTACAGGGGGGAATGGTGAAGCTTTCTTT
.	TRBV10-3	TRBJ1-3	.	CAIREQVAIYF	TGTGCCATCAGGGAACAGGTAGCCATATATTTT
few	TRBV5-4	TRBJ2-3	.	CATRRVGADTQYF	TGTGCCACCCGCAGGGTAGGGGCAGATACGCAGTATTTT
.	TRBV4-1	TRBJ2-3	TRBD2	CASSRSPRVLAGVIDTQYF	TGCGCCAGCAGCCGGTCACCGCGGGTCCTAGCGGGAGTTATAGATACGCAGTATTTT
.	TRBV28	TRBJ1-6	.	CASSLDSGRGSPLHF	TGTGCCAGCAGTCTCGACTCGGGCAGGGGCTCACCCCTCCACTTT
.	TRBV14	TRBJ1-6	.	CASSRRQGGSPLHF	TGTGCCAGCAGCCGAAGGCAGGGAGGGTCACCCCTCCACTTT
few	TRBV12-3/TRBV12-4	TRBJ1-1	.	CASSLSPEAFF	TGTGCCAGCAGTTTGAGCCCTGAAGCTTTCTTT
.	TRBV7-2	TRBJ1-5	.	CASSLAPGGNQPQHF	TGTGCCAGCAGCTTAGCGCCGGGGGGCAATCAGCCCCAGCATTTT